Given below is one T cell receptor beta chain in context. Its antigen remains unknown. The data were obtained in a study of T cell repertoires in ileal Crohn's disease. Study as a whole: At postoperative colonoscopy, neoterminal ileum biopsies were taken as M6.

Time point here: neoterminal ileum biopsy at postoperative endoscopy, about 6 months after surgery. Patients were adults with ileal or ileocolonic Crohn's disease needing resection. Profiled with immunoSEQ multiplex PCR; TCRdb holds only in-frame clones, not every one. In the table there are more than 60,000 clones, roughly nine tenths of which are singletons. The study's findings and limits: Clonality above 26.8% at surgery always came with endoscopic recurrence. Endoscopy was done a median roughly 7.1 months after surgery.

The sample comprised ileal tissue. The source is an adult with Crohn's disease.

Here the CDR3 DNA reads TGTGCCAGCTCACCCAGGACAGGCGGCTCAGATACGCAGTATTTT. This gives the protein CASSPRTGGSDTQYF. The chain combines TRBV18 with TRBJ2-3; TRBD1 matches 7 bases. With V trimmed by 3 bases and J by 4 bases, 7 bases remained unmatched. The germline CDR1 and CDR2 sequences are KGHSH and LQKENI. The CDR3 length is 15 residues.